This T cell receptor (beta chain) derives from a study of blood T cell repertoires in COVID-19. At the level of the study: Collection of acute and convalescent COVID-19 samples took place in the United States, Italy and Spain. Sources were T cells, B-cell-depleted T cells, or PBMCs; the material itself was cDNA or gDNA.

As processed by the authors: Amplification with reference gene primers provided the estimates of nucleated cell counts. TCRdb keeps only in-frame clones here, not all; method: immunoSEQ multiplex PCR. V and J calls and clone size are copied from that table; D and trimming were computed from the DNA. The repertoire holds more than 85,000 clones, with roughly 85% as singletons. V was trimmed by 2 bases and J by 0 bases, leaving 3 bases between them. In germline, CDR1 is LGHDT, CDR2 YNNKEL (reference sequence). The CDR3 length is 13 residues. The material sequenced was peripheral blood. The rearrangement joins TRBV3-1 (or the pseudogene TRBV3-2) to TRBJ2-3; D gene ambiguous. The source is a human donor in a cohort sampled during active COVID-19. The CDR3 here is CASSQQSTDTQYF. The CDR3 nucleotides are TGTGCCAGCAGCCAACAGAGCACAGATACGCAGTATTTT.